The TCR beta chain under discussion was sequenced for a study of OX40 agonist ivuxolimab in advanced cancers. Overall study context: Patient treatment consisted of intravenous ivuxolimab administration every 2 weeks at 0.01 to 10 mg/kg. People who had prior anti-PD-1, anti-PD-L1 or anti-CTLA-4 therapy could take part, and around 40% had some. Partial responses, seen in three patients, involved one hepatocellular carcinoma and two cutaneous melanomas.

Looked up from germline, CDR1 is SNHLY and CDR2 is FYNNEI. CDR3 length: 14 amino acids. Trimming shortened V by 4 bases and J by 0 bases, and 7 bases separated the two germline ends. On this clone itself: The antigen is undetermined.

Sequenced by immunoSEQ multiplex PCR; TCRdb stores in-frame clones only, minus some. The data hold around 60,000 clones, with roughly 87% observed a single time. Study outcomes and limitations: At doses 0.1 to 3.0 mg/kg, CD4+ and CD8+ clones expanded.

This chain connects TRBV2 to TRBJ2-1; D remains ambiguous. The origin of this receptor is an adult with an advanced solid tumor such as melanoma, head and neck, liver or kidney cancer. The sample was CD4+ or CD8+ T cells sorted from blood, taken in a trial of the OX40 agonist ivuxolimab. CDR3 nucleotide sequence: TGTGCCAGCAGTGTTTACTACTCCTACAATGAGCAGTTCTTC. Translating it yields CASSVYYSYNEQFF.